The rows below give T cell receptor beta chains drawn from one sample of a study of regulatory T cells in long-lasting Graves disease. Each CDR3 protein gets one entry after TCRdb re-called the multiplex PCR reads with MiXCR. The table lists roughly 470,000 distinct CDR3 sequences, about a fifth of them singletons, with roughly 8% in the top ten. Source: peripheral blood mononuclear cells (PBMCs), taken when the disease was refractory, from a patient treated with antithyroid drugs. These receptors all come from a female donor with Graves disease. The CDR3 runs from the conserved cysteine through the conserved F or W. The D gene is left open where the match is weak. Not every row has a clone size; where given, it reads once, few, many or a size class.

j_call clone_size d_call v_call cdr3_aa cdr3_nt
TRBJ2-4 many NA TRBV6-2/TRBV6-3 CASSSAKNIQYF TGTGCCAGCAGTTCTGCCAAAAACATTCAGTACTTC
TRBJ1-1 NA TRBD1 TRBV5-1 CASSLTRQGLRTEAFF TGCGCCAGCAGCTTGACGCGACAGGGGCTCCGCACTGAAGCTTTCTTT
TRBJ1-2 many NA TRBV3-1 CASRDSVTYGYTF TGTGCCAGCCGCGACTCGGTTACCTATGGCTACACCTTC
TRBJ2-7 many NA TRBV11-2 CASSLRTVANEQYF TGTGCCAGCAGCTTAAGAACAGTCGCGAATGAGCAGTACTTC
TRBJ1-1 many TRBD1 TRBV7-3 CASSSTPTGGLAEAFF TGTGCCAGCAGCTCCACGCCGACAGGGGGTTTAGCTGAAGCTTTCTTT
TRBJ2-2 NA NA TRBV29-1 CSAGNGELFF TGCAGCGCCGGTAACGGGGAGCTGTTTTTT
TRBJ1-1 many TRBD1 TRBV5-1 CASSHLAQGQGTEAFF TGCGCCAGCAGCCACCTCGCTCAAGGACAGGGCACTGAAGCTTTCTTT
TRBJ2-5 many NA TRBV30 CAWSMGIGGTKETQYF TGTGCCTGGAGTATGGGCATCGGCGGGACGAAAGAGACCCAGTACTTC
TRBJ2-7 NA TRBD2 TRBV6-2/TRBV6-3 CASTPASGSSYEQYF TGTGCCAGCACCCCAGCGAGCGGGAGCTCCTACGAGCAGTACTTC
TRBJ1-6 many NA TRBV27 CASSFLGAGSPLHF TGTGCCAGCAGTTTTTTGGGGGCAGGGTCACCCCTCCACTTT
TRBJ1-1 NA NA TRBV5-6 CASSLERGNTEAFF TGTGCCAGCAGCTTGGAGAGGGGGAACACTGAAGCTTTCTTT
TRBJ1-5 NA NA TRBV28 CASSNGRTGNQPQHF TGTGCCAGCAGTAACGGACGGACAGGCAATCAGCCCCAGCATTTT
TRBJ2-5 many NA TRBV6-1 CASSKWWTPNKETQYF TGTGCCAGCAGCAAATGGTGGACACCCAATAAAGAGACCCAGTACTTC
TRBJ1-2 NA NA TRBV29-1 CSIYRWDRDRYGYTF TGCAGCATTTATCGGTGGGATAGGGATCGCTATGGCTACACCTTC
TRBJ2-5 NA NA TRBV7-2 CASSFNTGETQYF TGTGCCAGCAGCTTCAACACGGGGGAGACCCAGTACTTC
TRBJ2-7 NA NA TRBV6-1 CASRFYYRGGYEQYF TGTGCCAGCAGATTCTACTACAGGGGGGGCTACGAGCAGTACTTC
TRBJ1-6 NA NA TRBV6-2/TRBV6-3 CASRVSGGGYNSPLHF TGTGCCAGCAGAGTAAGTGGGGGCGGTTATAATTCACCCCTCCACTTT
TRBJ1-1 many NA TRBV28 CASEKRPTEAFF TGTGCCAGCGAAAAGCGTCCTACTGAAGCTTTCTTT
TRBJ2-7 NA NA TRBV13 CASSSGVKGYEQYF TGTGCCAGCAGCTCGGGAGTAAAAGGCTACGAGCAGTACTTC
TRBJ2-3 NA NA TRBV7-9 CASTPITDTQYF TGTGCCAGCACGCCCATAACAGATACGCAGTATTTT
TRBJ2-4 many NA TRBV2 CASSHRDGKTIQYF TGTGCCAGCAGTCACCGGGACGGGAAGACCATTCAGTACTTC
TRBJ2-7 few NA TRBV29-1 CSVEDSRDYEQYF TGCAGCGTTGAAGACAGTAGAGACTACGAGCAGTACTTC
TRBJ1-1 NA NA TRBV7-2 CASSFHRLAEAFF TGTGCCAGCAGCTTTCACAGGTTGGCGGAAGCTTTCTTT
TRBJ1-1 NA NA TRBV20-1 CSLEQYGAFF TGCAGTTTAGAGCAGTATGGAGCTTTCTTT
TRBJ1-1 NA NA TRBV9 CASSVGKGMNTEAFF TGTGCCAGCAGCGTAGGGAAGGGAATGAACACTGAAGCTTTCTTT
TRBJ2-7 few TRBD1 TRBV20-1 CSLRPWDRAYEQYF TGCAGCCTAAGGCCCTGGGACAGGGCCTACGAGCAGTACTTC
TRBJ1-2 NA TRBD1 TRBV5-1 CASSLEGGQGPHSWGYTF TGCGCCAGCAGCTTGGAAGGGGGACAGGGGCCCCATTCGTGGGGCTACACCTTC
TRBJ2-7 NA NA TRBV29-1 CSVVGRDSSYEQYF TGCAGCGTTGTCGGCAGAGACAGCTCCTACGAGCAGTACTTC
TRBJ2-3 NA TRBD2 TRBV2 CASSDTSGRQFSTDTQYF TGTGCCAGCAGTGATACTAGCGGGAGGCAATTCAGCACAGATACGCAGTATTTT
TRBJ1-2 many NA TRBV30 CAWSVSVGTTF TGTGCCTGGAGTGTAAGCGTTGGGACCACCTTC
TRBJ1-1 few TRBD1 TRBV5-1 CASSSGQIGTEAFF TGCGCCAGCAGCTCGGGACAGATTGGCACTGAAGCTTTCTTT
TRBJ2-7 few NA TRBV27 CASRGAAIYEQYF TGTGCCTCCCGGGGAGCAGCGATTTACGAGCAGTACTTC
TRBJ1-1 NA TRBD1 TRBV28 CASSPSGGLNTEAFF TGTGCCAGCAGTCCCTCAGGGGGGTTGAACACTGAAGCTTTCTTT
TRBJ2-7 many NA TRBV6-9 CASSSPGEQYF TGTGCCAGCAGTTCCCCCGGCGAGCAGTACTTC
TRBJ2-1 few TRBD2 TRBV2 CASSEAGSLAGGSFNEQFF TGTGCCAGCAGTGAAGCGGGCAGTTTGGCGGGAGGGTCGTTCAATGAGCAGTTCTTC
TRBJ2-5 NA NA TRBV20-1 CSASTGTEGETQYF TGCAGTGCTTCCACAGGGACGGAGGGGGAGACCCAGTACTTC
TRBJ1-1 many NA TRBV11-2 CASSFLQGNTEAFF TGTGCCAGCAGCTTTCTCCAGGGGAACACTGAAGCTTTCTTT
TRBJ2-5 many NA TRBV27 CASSLYLGSETQYF TGTGCCAGCAGTTTATACCTGGGTTCGGAGACCCAGTACTTC
TRBJ1-1 NA NA TRBV19 CASSEAGTEAFF TGTGCCAGTAGTGAGGCGGGCACTGAAGCTTTCTTT
TRBJ1-1 many NA TRBV2 CASSEYPAGASNTEAFF TGTGCCAGCAGTGAATATCCGGCAGGGGCTAGCAACACTGAAGCTTTCTTT
TRBJ2-7 few TRBD2 TRBV6-2/TRBV6-3 CASSYVPRGDPDYEQYF TGTGCCAGCAGTTACGTCCCCCGGGGGGACCCCGACTACGAGCAGTACTTC
TRBJ1-2 many NA TRBV19 CASSVSNPAYGYTF TGTGCCAGCTCGGTATCGAACCCTGCTTATGGCTACACCTTC